This T cell receptor beta chain was observed in a study of CD8 T cells in ankylosing spondylitis. The germline V and J ends were trimmed by 5 bases and 2 bases, with 15 bases remaining between them. In germline, CDR1 is SGHTA, CDR2 FQGNSA. The CDR3 sequence is 16 residues long. A single record per CDR3 protein comes from TCRdb applying MiXCR to the 5' RACE reads. There are 200,000 to 300,000 distinct CDR3 sequences in the sample; roughly 8% occur only once, and more than 4% lies in the top ten. This clonotype was counted between two and nine times. Its antigen is unknown. Regarding the study as a whole: Within ankylosing spondylitis blood, a TCR beta motif made up of seven to nine highly homologous variants appeared to be characteristic.

J is TRBJ2-2 and V is TRBV7-2; maybe TRBD2 (7 bases). The sample taken for sequencing was blood, either unsorted or a sorted T cell fraction (not recorded which). This receptor was taken from a female donor with ankylosing spondylitis or in good health (not recorded which). The CDR3 region is CASSPGGGGNTGELFF. The CDR3 DNA reads TGTGCCAGCAGCCCGGGAGGAGGGGGAAACACCGGGGAGCTGTTTTTT.